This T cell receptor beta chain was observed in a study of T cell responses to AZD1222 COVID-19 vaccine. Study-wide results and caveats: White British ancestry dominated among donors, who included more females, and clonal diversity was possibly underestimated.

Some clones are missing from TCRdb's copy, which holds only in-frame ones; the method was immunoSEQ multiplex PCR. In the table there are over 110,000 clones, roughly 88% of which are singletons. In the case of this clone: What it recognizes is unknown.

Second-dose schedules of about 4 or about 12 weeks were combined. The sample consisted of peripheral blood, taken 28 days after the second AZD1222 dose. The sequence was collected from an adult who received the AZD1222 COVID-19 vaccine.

CDR3 bases: TGTGCCTGGAGTGTATTGGAGTCGCGTACTGAAGCTTTCTTT. This codes for CAWSVLESRTEAFF. The chain combines TRBV30 with TRBJ1-1; D unclear. V shed 0 bases and J shed 5 bases, with 13 bases lying between them. The CDR3 has 14 amino acids. Germline V gene data show CDR1 as GTSNPN and CDR2 as SVGIG (reference sequence).